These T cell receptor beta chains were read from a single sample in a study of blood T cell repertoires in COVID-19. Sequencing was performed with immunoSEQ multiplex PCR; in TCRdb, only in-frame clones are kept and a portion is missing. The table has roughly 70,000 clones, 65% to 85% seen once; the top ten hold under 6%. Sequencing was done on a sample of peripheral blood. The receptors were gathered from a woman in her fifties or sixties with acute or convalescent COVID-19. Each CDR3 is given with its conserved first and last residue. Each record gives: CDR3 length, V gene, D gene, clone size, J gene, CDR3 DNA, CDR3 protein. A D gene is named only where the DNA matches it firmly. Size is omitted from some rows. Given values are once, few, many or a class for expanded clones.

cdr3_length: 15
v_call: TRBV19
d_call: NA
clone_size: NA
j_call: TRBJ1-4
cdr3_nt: TGTGCCAGTAGTACCGGACAGTCCCTAGGGGAAAAACTGTTTTTT
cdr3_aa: CASSTGQSLGEKLFF

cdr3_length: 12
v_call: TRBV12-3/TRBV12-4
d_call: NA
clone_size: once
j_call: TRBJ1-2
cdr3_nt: TGTGCCAGCAGTGGCGGGGGGAGCGGCTACACCTTC
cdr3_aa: CASSGGGSGYTF

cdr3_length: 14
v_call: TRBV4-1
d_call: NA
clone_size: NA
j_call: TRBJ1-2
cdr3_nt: TGCGCCAGCAGCCAAGATCACTATGGAGGGGGCTACACCTTC
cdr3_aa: CASSQDHYGGGYTF

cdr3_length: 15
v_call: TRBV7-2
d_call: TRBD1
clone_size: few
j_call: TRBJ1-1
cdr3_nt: TGTGCCAGCAGCCCGAGGGGACAGGAGAACACTGAAGCTTTCTTT
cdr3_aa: CASSPRGQENTEAFF

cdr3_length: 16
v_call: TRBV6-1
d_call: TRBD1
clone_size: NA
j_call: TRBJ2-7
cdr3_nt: TGTGCCAGCAGTGAGCCCGGACAGGGGTACTCCTACGAGCAGTACTTC
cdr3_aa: CASSEPGQGYSYEQYF

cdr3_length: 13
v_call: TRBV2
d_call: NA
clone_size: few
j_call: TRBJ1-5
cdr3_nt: TGTGCCAGCAGTGAAGGCCGGTATCAGCCCCAGCATTTT
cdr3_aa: CASSEGRYQPQHF

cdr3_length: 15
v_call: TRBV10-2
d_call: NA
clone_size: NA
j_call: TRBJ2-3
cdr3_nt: TGCGCCAGCAGTGAGCCAAGCCCCGGGACAGATACGCAGTATTTT
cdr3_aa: CASSEPSPGTDTQYF

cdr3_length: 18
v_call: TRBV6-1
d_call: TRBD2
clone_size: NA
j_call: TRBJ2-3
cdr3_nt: TGTGCCAGCAGTGCTTTGGTAGCGGGGGGTTTTAGCACAGATACGCAGTATTTT
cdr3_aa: CASSALVAGGFSTDTQYF

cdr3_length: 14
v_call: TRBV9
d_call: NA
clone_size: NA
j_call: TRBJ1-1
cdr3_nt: TGTGCCAGCAGCCAGACAGAGATGAACACTGAAGCTTTCTTT
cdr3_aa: CASSQTEMNTEAFF

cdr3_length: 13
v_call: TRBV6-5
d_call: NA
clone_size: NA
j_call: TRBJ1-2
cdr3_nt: TGTGCCAGCAGTTACCTAAACCTCTATGGCTACACCTTC
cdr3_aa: CASSYLNLYGYTF

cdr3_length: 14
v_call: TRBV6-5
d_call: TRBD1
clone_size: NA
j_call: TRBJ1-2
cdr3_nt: TGTGCCAGCAGTCCCGGACAGGCTAACTATGGCTACACCTTC
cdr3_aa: CASSPGQANYGYTF

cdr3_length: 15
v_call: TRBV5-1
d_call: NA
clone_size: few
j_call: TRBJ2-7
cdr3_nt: TGCGCCAGCAGCTTGACGGGGGTCAGCTCCTACGAGCAGTACTTC
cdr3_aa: CASSLTGVSSYEQYF

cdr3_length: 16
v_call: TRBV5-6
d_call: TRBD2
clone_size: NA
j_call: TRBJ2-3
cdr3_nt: TGTGCCAGCAGCTTACTAGCGGGGGGGCGTGTAGATACGCAGTATTTT
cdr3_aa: CASSLLAGGRVDTQYF

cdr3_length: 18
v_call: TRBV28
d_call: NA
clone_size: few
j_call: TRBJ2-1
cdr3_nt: TGTGCCAGCAGCCCTGGGGGCGGGGGAGCTTCGCCTTACAATGAGCAGTTCTTC
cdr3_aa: CASSPGGGGASPYNEQFF

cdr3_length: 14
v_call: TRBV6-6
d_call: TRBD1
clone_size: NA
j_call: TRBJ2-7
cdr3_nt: TGTGCCAGCAGTTACCAGGACAGGCTCTACGAGCAGTACTTC
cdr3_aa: CASSYQDRLYEQYF

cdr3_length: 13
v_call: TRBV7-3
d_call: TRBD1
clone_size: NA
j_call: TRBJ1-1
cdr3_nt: TGTGCCAGCAGCTCCCAGGGGGACACTGAAGCTTTCTTT
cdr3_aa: CASSSQGDTEAFF

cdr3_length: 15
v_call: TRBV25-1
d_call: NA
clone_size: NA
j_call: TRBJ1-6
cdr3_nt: TGTGCCAGCAGTGAATATGGAGGGGCAGACTCACCCCTCCACTTT
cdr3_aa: CASSEYGGADSPLHF

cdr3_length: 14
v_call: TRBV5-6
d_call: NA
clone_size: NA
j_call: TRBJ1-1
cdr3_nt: TGTGCCAGCAGCTTGACGGGGGTGAACACTGAAGCTTTCTTT
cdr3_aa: CASSLTGVNTEAFF

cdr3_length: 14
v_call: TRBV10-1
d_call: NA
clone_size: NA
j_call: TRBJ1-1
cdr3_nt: TGCGCCAGCAGTCCTACAGGGCTTCGGACTGAAGCTTTCTTT
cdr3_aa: CASSPTGLRTEAFF

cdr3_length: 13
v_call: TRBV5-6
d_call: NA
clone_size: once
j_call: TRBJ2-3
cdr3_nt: TGTGCCAGCAATCCAGGGGCCACAGATACGCAGTATTTT
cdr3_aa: CASNPGATDTQYF

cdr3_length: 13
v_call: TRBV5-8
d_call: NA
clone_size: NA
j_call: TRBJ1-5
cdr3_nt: TGTGCCAGCAGCTTGGAGGGAGTTCAGCCCCAGCATTTT
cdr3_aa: CASSLEGVQPQHF

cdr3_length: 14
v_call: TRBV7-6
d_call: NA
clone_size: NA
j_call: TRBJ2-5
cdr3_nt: TGTGCCAGCAGCCCCGGGGGGCGGGGGGAGACCCAGTACTTC
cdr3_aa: CASSPGGRGETQYF

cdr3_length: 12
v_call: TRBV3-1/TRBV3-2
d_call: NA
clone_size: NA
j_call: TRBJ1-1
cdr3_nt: TGTGCCAGCAGCGATGTAGCCGCTGAAGCTTTCTTT
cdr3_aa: CASSDVAAEAFF

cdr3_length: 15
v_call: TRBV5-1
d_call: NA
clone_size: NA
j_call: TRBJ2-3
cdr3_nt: TGCGCCAGCAGCTTTCAAAGTATCTACACAGATACGCAGTATTTT
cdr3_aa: CASSFQSIYTDTQYF

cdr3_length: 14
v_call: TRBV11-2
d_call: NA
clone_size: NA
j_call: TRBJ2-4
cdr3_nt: TGTGCCAGCAGCTTAGGCAGGGAAGGAAACATTCAGTACTTC
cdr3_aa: CASSLGREGNIQYF

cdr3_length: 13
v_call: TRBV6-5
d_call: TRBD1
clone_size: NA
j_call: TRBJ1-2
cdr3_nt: TGTGCCAGCAGCCTACAGGGGGCCTATGGCTACACCTTC
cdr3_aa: CASSLQGAYGYTF

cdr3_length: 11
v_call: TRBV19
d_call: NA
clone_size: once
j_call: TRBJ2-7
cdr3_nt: TGTGCCAGTAGGGAGCGGTACGAGCAGTACTTC
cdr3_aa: CASRERYEQYF

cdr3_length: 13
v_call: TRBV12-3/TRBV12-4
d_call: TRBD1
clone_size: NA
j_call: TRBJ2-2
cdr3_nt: TGTGCCAGCATCCCGGAGGGACAGGGGGAACTGTTTTTT
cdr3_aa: CASIPEGQGELFF

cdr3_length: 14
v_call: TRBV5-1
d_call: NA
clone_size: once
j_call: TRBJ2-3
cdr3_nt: TGCGCCAGCAGCTTGGCCCCCGGGGAAGGTACGCAGTATTTT
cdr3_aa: CASSLAPGEGTQYF

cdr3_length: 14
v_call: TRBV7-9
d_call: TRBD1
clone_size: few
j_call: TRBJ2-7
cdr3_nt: TGTGCCAGCAGCTTACGGGACAGAGACTACGAGCAGTACTTC
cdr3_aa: CASSLRDRDYEQYF

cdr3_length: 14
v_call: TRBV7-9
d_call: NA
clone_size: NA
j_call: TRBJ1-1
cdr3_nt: TGTGCCAGCAGCTTAAACCACGGGACTGCTGAAGCTTTCTTT
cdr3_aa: CASSLNHGTAEAFF

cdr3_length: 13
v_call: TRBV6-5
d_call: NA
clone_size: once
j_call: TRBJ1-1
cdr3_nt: TGTGCCAGCAGTCATGGAGAGGCCACTGAAGCTTTCTTT
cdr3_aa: CASSHGEATEAFF

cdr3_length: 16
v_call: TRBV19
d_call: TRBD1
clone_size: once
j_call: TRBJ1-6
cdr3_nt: TGTGCCAGTAGTGAACGACAGGGGAGGGGTAATTCACCCCTCCACTTT
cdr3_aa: CASSERQGRGNSPLHF

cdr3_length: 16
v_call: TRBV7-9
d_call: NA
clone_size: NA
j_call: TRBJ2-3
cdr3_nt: TGTGCCAGCAGCCCCCTGACAAGTGGATTGGGAGATACGCAGTATTTT
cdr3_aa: CASSPLTSGLGDTQYF

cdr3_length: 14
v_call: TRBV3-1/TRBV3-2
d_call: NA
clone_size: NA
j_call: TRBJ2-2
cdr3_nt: TGTGCCAGCAGCCGGGGGGGCCCTGCCGGGGAGCTGTTTTTT
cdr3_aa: CASSRGGPAGELFF

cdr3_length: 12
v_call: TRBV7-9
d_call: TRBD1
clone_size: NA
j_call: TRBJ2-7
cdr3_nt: TGTGCCAGCAGCTCCGGACAGGGCGAGCAGTACTTC
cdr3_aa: CASSSGQGEQYF

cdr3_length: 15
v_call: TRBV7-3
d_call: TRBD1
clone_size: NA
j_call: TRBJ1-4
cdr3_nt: TGTGCCAGCAGCTTAAAGACAGGGAGGAACGAAAAACTGTTTTTT
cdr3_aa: CASSLKTGRNEKLFF

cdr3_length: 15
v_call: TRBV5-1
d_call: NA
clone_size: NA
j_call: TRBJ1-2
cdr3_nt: TGCGCCAGCAGCTCCCGGACGGGGTCTAACTATGGCTACACCTTC
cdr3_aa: CASSSRTGSNYGYTF

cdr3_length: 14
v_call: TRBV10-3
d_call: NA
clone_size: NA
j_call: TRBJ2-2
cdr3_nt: TGTGCCATCAGTCCGGGACAGAACACCGGGGAGCTGTTTTTT
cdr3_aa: CAISPGQNTGELFF

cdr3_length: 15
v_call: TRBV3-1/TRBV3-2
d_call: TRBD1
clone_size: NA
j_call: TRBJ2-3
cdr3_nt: TGTGCCAGCAGTAGGCCCGGGACAGGGGCAGATACGCAGTATTTT
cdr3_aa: CASSRPGTGADTQYF

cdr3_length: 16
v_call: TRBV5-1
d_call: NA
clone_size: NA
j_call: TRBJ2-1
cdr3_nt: TGCGCCAGCAGCTTGGACGCGGGCAGTTCCTACAATGAGCAGTTCTTC
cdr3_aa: CASSLDAGSSYNEQFF

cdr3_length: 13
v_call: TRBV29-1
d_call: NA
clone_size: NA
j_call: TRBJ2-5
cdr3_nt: TGCAGCGTTGAAGATAGCAGGGGTGAGACCCAGTACTTC
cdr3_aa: CSVEDSRGETQYF

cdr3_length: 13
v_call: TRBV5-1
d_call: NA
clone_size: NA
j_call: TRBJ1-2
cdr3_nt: TGCGCCAGCAGCTTGGCTCTGACTTATGGCTACACCTTC
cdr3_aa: CASSLALTYGYTF

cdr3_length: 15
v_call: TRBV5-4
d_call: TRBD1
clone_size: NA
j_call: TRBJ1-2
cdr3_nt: TGTGCCAGCAGCCCCCCGGGACAGGGGGCCTATGGCTACACCTTC
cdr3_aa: CASSPPGQGAYGYTF

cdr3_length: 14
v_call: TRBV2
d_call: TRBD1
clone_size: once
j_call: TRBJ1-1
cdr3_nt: TGTGCCAGCGGGGGGACAGTAATGAACACTGAAGCTTTCTTT
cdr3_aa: CASGGTVMNTEAFF

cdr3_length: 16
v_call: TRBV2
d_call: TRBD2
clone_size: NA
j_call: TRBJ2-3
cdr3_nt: TGTGCCAGCAGTCCCACTAGCGGGGGGCCGACAGATACGCAGTATTTT
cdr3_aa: CASSPTSGGPTDTQYF

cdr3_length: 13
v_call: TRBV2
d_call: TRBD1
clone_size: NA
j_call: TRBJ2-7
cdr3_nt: TGTGCCAGCAAACCGGACAGGGCCTACGAGCAGTACTTC
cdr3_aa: CASKPDRAYEQYF

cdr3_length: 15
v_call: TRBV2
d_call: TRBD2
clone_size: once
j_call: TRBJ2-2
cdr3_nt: TGTGCCACCGCAGCGGGGGGGCGTGGCACCGGGGAGCTGTTTTTT
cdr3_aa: CATAAGGRGTGELFF

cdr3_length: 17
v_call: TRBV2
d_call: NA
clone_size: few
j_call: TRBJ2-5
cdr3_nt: TGTGCCAGCAGTGAAATTCTGGGGCTTGGCGGACAAGAGACCCAGTACTTC
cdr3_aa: CASSEILGLGGQETQYF

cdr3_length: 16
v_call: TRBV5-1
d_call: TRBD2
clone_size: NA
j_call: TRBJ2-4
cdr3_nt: TGCGCCAGCAGCCCGAATAGCGGGATAACGCAAAACATTCAGTACTTC
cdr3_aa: CASSPNSGITQNIQYF

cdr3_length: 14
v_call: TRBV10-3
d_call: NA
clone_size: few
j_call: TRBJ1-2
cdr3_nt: TGTGCCATCAGTTCAGGGGCCGGGGACTATGGCTACACCTTC
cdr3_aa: CAISSGAGDYGYTF

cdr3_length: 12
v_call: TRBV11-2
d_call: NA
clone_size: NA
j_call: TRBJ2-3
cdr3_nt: TGTGCCAGCAGAATGAGCGGAGATACGCAGTATTTT
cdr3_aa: CASRMSGDTQYF

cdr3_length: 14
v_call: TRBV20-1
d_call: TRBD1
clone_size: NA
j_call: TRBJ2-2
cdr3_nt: TGCAGTGCTAGTGAGACAGGGAAGACCGGGGAGCTGTTTTTT
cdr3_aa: CSASETGKTGELFF

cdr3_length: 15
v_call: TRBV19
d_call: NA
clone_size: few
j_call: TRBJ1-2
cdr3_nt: TGTGCCAGTAGTACTACAGGGCTTTCTAACTATGGCTACACCTTC
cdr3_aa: CASSTTGLSNYGYTF